This T cell receptor beta chain originates from a study of beta chain features in type 1 diabetes. Per the germline V gene, CDR1 is LGHNA and CDR2 is YSLEER. The CDR3 runs 13 residues. Between the trimmed V and J ends, which lost 0 bases and 9 bases, there was a span of 12 bases. Study-wide findings and caveats: Equally in patients and controls, PCR might preferentially amplify shorter templates.

This clone was found a few times. Its antigen is not identified. Via the markers CD45RO/CCR7/CD25/CD127/CD95/CD27, stem cell-like memory, regulatory, central memory and naive CD4+ cells were sorted. Investigators reverse transcribed all isolated RNA, so they sequenced expressed TCRB transcripts. Roughly 3.5 million reads per sample were averaged for naive, central memory and regulatory samples. TCRdb's table, derived via immunoSEQ multiplex PCR, lists solely in-frame clones and lacks some. The sample has fewer than 550,000 clones, 11% seen once. The origin of this receptor is a woman between 18 and 29 years old in good health. Sample: naive CD4+ T cells from blood. This chain connects TRBV4-3 to TRBJ2-7; D remains ambiguous. CDR3 sequence reads: CASSQEITDRQYF. CDR3 sequence (DNA): TGCGCCAGCAGCCAAGAGATAACAGATCGGCAGTACTTC.